These 21 T cell receptor beta chains came from one sample sequenced in a study of cytomegalovirus exposure and HLA in healthy donors. Repertoires were generated with immunoSEQ multiplex PCR, while TCRdb's copy carries only in-frame clones and drops some. The data show about 60,000 clones, approximately 95% seen once. Sequenced sample: PBMCs. The receptors were sampled from a woman under 30 in good health and CMV-seronegative.

The chain links TRBV15 to TRBJ2-2; D is uncertain. V lost 0 bases and J 5 bases, leaving 4 bases between the germline ends. The CDR3 spans 13 residues. The germline V gene has CDR1 LNHNV and CDR2 YYDKDF (reference sequence). The DNA for the CDR3 is TGTGCCACCAGCAGAGACTCGACCGGGGAGCTGTTTTTT. It is translated as CATSRDSTGELFF.

Concerning this clone: The sample holds other DNA sequences that translate to the same CDR3. The chain employs TRBV5-1 and TRBJ2-1, with TRBD2 matching over 9 bases. From germline, CDR1 is SGHRS and CDR2 YFSETQ. The CDR3 contains 16 residues. The trim removed 2 bases at V and 4 bases at J, leaving 7 bases unmatched. CDR3 region: CASSFEAGGAYNEQFF. As DNA, the CDR3 is TGCGCCAGCAGCTTCGAAGCGGGGGGTGCTTACAATGAGCAGTTCTTC.

A few counts support this clone. V usage is TRBV6-1 and J usage is TRBJ2-7; 9 bases match TRBD1. CDR1 is MNHNS, CDR2 SASEGT, per germline. The CDR3 totals 15 residues. V dropped 6 bases and J dropped 5; count of bases not matched to a gene: 11. The CDR3 DNA is TGTGCCAGCAGCTATACCGGGACAGGGCCCAACGAGCAGTACTTC. Its translation: CASSYTGTGPNEQYF.

V usage is TRBV30 and J usage is TRBJ2-7; TRBD2 aligns across 8 bases. The CDR3 is made up of 14 amino acids. Losses at the gene ends were 2 bases for V and 3 bases for J; bases not matched to a gene: 6. Germline CDR1 GTSNPN, CDR2 SVGIG (reference sequence). The CDR3 here is CAWSPGLAGYEQYV. The CDR3 bases are TGTGCCTGGAGTCCAGGCCTAGCGGGCTACGAGCAGTACGTC.

This chain uses TRBV9 with TRBJ2-2, with 10 bases identical to TRBD1. The trim removed 6 bases at V and 5 bases at J, leaving 1 base unmatched. The CDR3 is made up of 13 amino acids. Germline assignment: CDR1 SGDLS and CDR2 YYNGEE. CDR3 sequence reads: CASTGQGTGELFF. The CDR3, as DNA: TGTGCCAGCACGGGACAGGGGACCGGGGAGCTGTTTTTT. Based on the CDR3 plus reference TRBV9 and TRBJ2-2, the full variable domain is DSGVTQTPKHLITATGQRVTLRCSPRSGDLSVYWYQQSLDQGLQFLIQYYNGEERAKGNILERFSAQQFPDLHSELNLSSLELGDSALYFCASTGQGTGELFFGEGSRLTVL.

The J gene is TRBJ2-7, the V gene TRBV28; D is unresolved. Germline V gene sequence: CDR1 MDHEN, CDR2 SYDVKM. V lost 4 bases, J lost 3 bases, and 7 bases lay in between. The CDR3 is made up of 12 amino acids. The CDR3 here is CASSSRYYEQYV. CDR3 sequence (DNA): TGTGCCAGCAGTTCACGATACTACGAGCAGTACGTC.

The chain is built from TRBV4-1 and TRBJ2-7; possible D gene TRBD2, 5 bases. The CDR3 length is 20 residues. In germline, CDR1 is MGHRA, CDR2 YSYEKL. V was shortened by 8 bases and J by 3 bases, with 35 bases between the two germline ends. This CDR3 reads CASYKPPSQERRTGNYEQYV. The DNA for the CDR3 is TGCGCCAGCTACAAACCGCCGAGTCAAGAGCGTCGGACGGGAAACTACGAGCAGTACGTC.

The chain is built from TRBV30 and TRBJ2-3, with TRBD2 as a possible D gene (6 bases). Per the germline V gene, CDR1 is GTSNPN and CDR2 is SVGIG (reference sequence). The V end was cut by 2 bases, the J end by 5 bases, with 11 bases between. This CDR3 spans 13 amino acids. CDR3 protein: CAWSRRERDTQYF. CDR3 DNA sequence: TGTGCCTGGAGTCGGCGGGAAAGAGATACGCAGTATTTT.

V is TRBV4-1 and J is TRBJ2-3; TRBD2 agrees at 10 bases. CDR3 length: 17 residues. With 0 bases clipped from V and 0 bases from J, the junction kept 3 bases outside the gene matches. Germline V gene sequence: CDR1 MGHRA, CDR2 YSYEKL. The CDR3 nucleotides read TGCGCCAGCAGCCAAGAAGCAGCGGGGGGGAGCACAGATACGCAGTATTTT. Its protein is CASSQEAAGGSTDTQYF.

The rearrangement links TRBV19 to TRBJ1-1; D not certain. The V end was cut by 3 bases, the J end by 4 bases, with 15 bases between. This CDR3 region has 15 residues. Germline CDR1 and CDR2: LNHDA and SQIVND (reference sequence). The chain's CDR3 is CASSILALSGTEAFF. In DNA, the CDR3 is TGTGCCAGTAGTATTCTTGCCCTGAGTGGCACTGAAGCTTTCTTT. The whole variable domain, remainder taken from reference TRBV19 and TRBJ1-1, is DGGITQSPKYLFRKEGQNVTLSCEQNLNHDAMYWYRQDPGQGLRLIYYSQIVNDFQKGDIAEGYSVSREKKESFPLTVTSAQKNPTAFYLCASSILALSGTEAFFGQGTRLTVV.

V and J are TRBV5-4 and TRBJ2-3; the match to TRBD2 covers 7 bases. The CDR3 has 17 amino acids. Germline CDR1 is SGHNT and CDR2 is YYREEE (reference sequence). After removal of 4 bases from V and 2 bases from J, the junction contained 13 bases not matched to a gene. The DNA for the CDR3 is TGTGCCAGCAGCAGGAAGAGCGGGACCGACAACACAGATACGCAGTATTTT. This sequence encodes CASSRKSGTDNTDTQYF.

The rearrangement uses TRBV2 and TRBJ1-2; 8 nucleotides line up with TRBD1. This CDR3 region has 17 residues. The germline gives CDR1 SNHLY, CDR2 FYNNEI. The junction had 14 bases not matched to a gene; V was cut back by 1 base and J by 7 bases. The CDR3 region is CASSEGRGRTGPSGYTF. CDR3 sequence (DNA): TGTGCCAGCAGTGAAGGCAGAGGAAGGACAGGGCCCAGTGGCTACACCTTC.

The rearrangement links TRBV6-5 to TRBJ1-2; 7 positions agree with TRBD1. The length of the CDR3 is 11 residues. V shed 4 bases and J 10 bases; nucleotides not matched to a gene: 3. Germline V lookup: CDR1 MNHEY, CDR2 SVGAGI. The chain's CDR3 is CASSFGQDYTF. The CDR3 nucleotides are TGTGCCAGCAGTTTTGGACAGGACTACACCTTC.

The chain joins TRBV5-4 to TRBJ2-2, with D possibly being TRBD1 (6 bases). The CDR3 has 17 residues. From germline, CDR1 is SGHNT and CDR2 YYREEE (reference sequence). V was clipped by 0 bases and J by 1 base, with 13 bases between them. CDR3 residues: CASSLVGGIGNTGELFF. DNA for the CDR3: TGTGCCAGCAGCTTGGTAGGGGGTATAGGGAACACCGGGGAGCTGTTTTTT.

The chain uses TRBV19 and TRBJ2-3, with TRBD2 matching 7 bases. This CDR3 is 15 amino acids long. J gave up 2 bases and V 4 bases, and 6 bases lay outside the gene matches. From germline, CDR1 is LNHDA and CDR2 SQIVND (reference sequence). CDR3 amino acids: CASSTGLGATDTQYF. CDR3 in DNA: TGTGCCAGTAGTACAGGACTAGGGGCCACAGATACGCAGTATTTT.

This clone has only one observation. The V and J genes are TRBV2 and TRBJ2-7, with 12 bases lining up with TRBD1. The V gene's germline CDR1 is SNHLY and CDR2 FYNNEI. The trim removed 6 bases at V and 5 bases at J, leaving 8 bases unmatched. The CDR3 spans 15 residues. CDR3 amino acids: CASRTGTGGFNEQYF. The CDR3 nucleotides read TGTGCCAGCAGGACCGGGACAGGGGGCTTCAACGAGCAGTACTTC.

The V call is TRBV19, the J call TRBJ1-2; no firm D call. This CDR3 region has 12 residues. Germline V lookup: CDR1 LNHDA, CDR2 SQIVND (reference sequence). Deletions cut 6 bases from V and 2 bases from J, with 7 bases between. CDR3 sequence reads: CASSTTNYGYTF. DNA of the CDR3: TGTGCCAGTAGCACTACGAACTATGGCTACACCTTC.

The chain couples TRBV5-6 to TRBJ2-3; D is uncertain. The germline V gene encodes CDR1 SGHDT and CDR2 YYEEEE. Trimming took off 4 bases at V and 2 bases at J, with 11 bases between the two ends. CDR3 length: 14 amino acids. In DNA, the CDR3 is TGTGCCAGCAGCGTAAACATGTACACAGATACGCAGTATTTT. Its translation: CASSVNMYTDTQYF.

The J gene is TRBJ2-2, the V gene TRBV18, with TRBD2 matching 9 bases. V gave up 5 bases and J gave up 0 bases; unmatched junction bases: 10. This CDR3 spans 18 amino acids. Germline assignment: CDR1 KGHSH and CDR2 LQKENI. The chain's CDR3 is CASSNKLAGVSNTGELFF. The CDR3 DNA sequence: TGTGCCAGCTCAAATAAATTAGCGGGAGTTTCGAACACCGGGGAGCTGTTTTTT.

This chain uses TRBV7-9 with TRBJ1-3; no definite D call. The V and J ends lost 0 bases and 4 bases respectively, with 10 bases between them. CDR3 size: 15 residues. Germline V gives CDR1 SEHNR, CDR2 FQNEAQ (reference sequence). The CDR3 loop reads CASSLARHLGNTIYF. The DNA of the CDR3 is TGTGCCAGCAGCTTAGCGCGCCACTTAGGAAACACCATATATTTT.

This chain joins TRBV27 and TRBJ2-1; D is perhaps TRBD1 (6 bases). Germline CDR1 MNHEY, CDR2 SMNVEV (reference sequence). The CDR3 is 16 amino acids. V lost 3 bases and J 2 bases, leaving 14 bases between the germline ends. CDR3 coding DNA: TGTGCCAGCAGTTTTCGCGACGGGACACCCTACAATGAGCAGTTCTTC. This codes for CASSFRDGTPYNEQFF.